This paragraph covers one T cell receptor (beta chain) sequence. Its antigen is undetermined. Graves' hyperthyroidism qualified as stable when ophthalmopathy did not progress within 18 months. The data were taken from a study of T cells in Graves' hyperthyroidism and ophthalmopathy. Study-wide findings and caveats: Also found in blood were most expanded thyroid clonotypes above 0.001.

Amplified TCR beta CDR3 regions derived from RNA transcripts. TCR CDR3 regions were first amplified by RT-PCR with HTBI primers. TCRdb called the multiplex PCR reads again in MiXCR, with one record for every CDR3 protein. Here the sample spans a few hundred thousand distinct CDR3 sequences, roughly 14% being singletons. Germline loops: CDR1 SGHAT, CDR2 FQNNGV. Unmatched junction bases numbered 4, after V lost 3 bases and J lost 1 base. The CDR3 spans 15 residues. The sequenced sample was blood. The genes are TRBV11-2 and TRBJ2-3; 7 positions match TRBD2. The clonotype was recovered from a woman under 30 with Graves' hyperthyroidism. The CDR3: CASSFKLAGTDTQYF. The CDR3 coding sequence is TGTGCCAGCAGCTTTAAGCTAGCGGGCACAGATACGCAGTATTTT. The full variable domain, with the rest looked up from reference TRBV11-2 and TRBJ2-3, is EAGVAQSPRYKIIEKRQSVAFWCNPISGHATLYWYQQILGQGPKLLIQFQNNGVVDDSQLPKDRFSAERLKGVDSTLKIQPAKLEDSAVYLCASSFKLAGTDTQYFGPGTRLTVL.